Presented here are 20 T cell receptor beta chains from one specimen sequenced in a study of CD8+CD57+ T cells in acquired aplastic anemia. For sequencing, patients were chosen who had shown expansion of CD8+CD57+ cells by flow cytometry. Genomic DNA, the template, was used for profiling of the TCR beta VDJ and CDR3. Each CDR3 protein gets one entry after TCRdb re-called the reads with MiXCR. The sample has over 250,000 distinct CDR3 sequences; roughly 59% are singletons. The sample consisted of sorted CD4+, CD8+, or CD8+CD57+ T cells (not recorded which) from PBMCs. These receptor sequences come from a human donor with aplastic anemia.

Comment on this clonotype: This may arise from a read error, as a much more abundant clone is one base away. This rearrangement joins TRBV2 to TRBJ2-2; maybe TRBD2 (5 bases). V lost 4 bases, J lost 0 bases, and 9 bases lay in between. Germline CDR1 and CDR2: SNHLY and FYNNEI. The CDR3 contains 15 residues. CDR3 residues: CASSGPGTNTGELFF. The DNA for the CDR3 is TGTGCCAGCAGTGGACCGGGGACGAACACCGGGGAGCTGTTTTTT.

This chain joins TRBV19 and TRBJ2-5; 9 bases agree with TRBD1. CDR3 size: 15 residues. From germline, CDR1 is LNHDA and CDR2 SQIVND (reference sequence). J lost 5 bases, V lost 6 bases, and 10 bases had no gene match. The DNA for the CDR3 is TGTGCCAGTAGCGATATACAGGGGGCTGCGGAGACCCAGTACTTC. Translation: CASSDIQGAAETQYF.

The chain carries TRBV5-4 and TRBJ2-3; TRBD1 matches at 8 bases. Germline lookup yields CDR1 SGHNT and CDR2 YYREEE (reference sequence). The V and J ends lost 6 bases and 4 bases, in that order; junction bases with no gene match: 7. The CDR3 has 14 amino acids. The CDR3 region has the DNA TGTGCCAGCACTTATCAGGGGGCCCCAGATACGCAGTATTTT. It translates to CASTYQGAPDTQYF. The full variable domain, with the rest looked up from reference TRBV5-4 and TRBJ2-3, is ETGVTQSPTHLIKTRGQQVTLRCSSQSGHNTVSWYQQALGQGPQFIFQYYREEENGRGNFPPRFSGLQFPNYSSELNVNALELDDSALYLCASTYQGAPDTQYFGPGTRLTVL.

This CDR3 is CATSRGQDGYTF. The CDR3 DNA follows: TGTGCCACCAGCAGAGGGCAGGATGGCTACACCTTC. The chain has TRBV15 and TRBJ1-2; D remains unclear. V was clipped by 1 base and J by 6 bases, with 6 bases between them. This CDR3 comprises 12 residues. Germline CDR1 is LNHNV and CDR2 is YYDKDF (reference sequence).

This chain joins TRBV29-1 and TRBJ1-5; D gene unclear. V lost 7 bases and J lost 0, with 10 bases in between. Germline V CDR1 and CDR2: SQVTM, ANQGSEA. The CDR3 is made up of 13 amino acids. CDR3 residues: CSGSWGSNQPQHF. CDR3 coding DNA: TGCAGCGGATCGTGGGGTAGCAATCAGCCCCAGCATTTT.

This clonotype has ten or more counts. The gene calls are TRBV6-5 and TRBJ2-1; D gene ambiguous. The V and J ends lost 7 bases and 8 bases respectively, with 15 bases between them. The CDR3 has 13 residues. Per germline, CDR1 MNHEY and CDR2 SVGAGI. The CDR3 sequence: CASTRGDLDEQFF. CDR3 sequence (DNA): TGTGCCAGCACCCGTGGGGATTTGGATGAGCAGTTCTTC.

This sequence joins TRBV14 and TRBJ2-3, with 13 positions matching TRBD2. CDR1 is SGHDN and CDR2 is FVKESK in the germline V gene. The CDR3 consists of 15 residues. Trimming cost V 3 bases and J 6 bases; bases outside gene matches: 3. The CDR3 reads CASSHTSGRADTQYF. The CDR3 DNA reads as TGTGCCAGCAGCCACACTAGCGGGAGGGCCGATACGCAGTATTTT. The whole variable domain, filled in from reference TRBV14 and TRBJ2-3, reads EAGVTQFPSHSVIEKGQTVTLRCDPISGHDNLYWYRRVMGKEIKFLLHFVKESKQDESGMPNNRFLAERTGGTYSTLKVQPAELEDSGVYFCASSHTSGRADTQYFGPGTRLTVL.

The chain couples TRBV5-8 to TRBJ2-7, with D tentatively TRBD1 (6 bases). This CDR3 contains 16 residues. V gave up 4 bases and J gave up 2 bases, with 19 bases separating them. The germline gives CDR1 SGHTS, CDR2 YDEGEE. DNA for the CDR3: TGTGCCAGCAGCAACCGGGACACCTCCCAAACCTACGAGCAGTACTTC. Amino acids: CASSNRDTSQTYEQYF.

The rearrangement joins TRBV7-6 to TRBJ2-1, with 16 nucleotides matching TRBD2. There are 15 residues in the CDR3. With 7 bases clipped from V and 9 bases from J, the junction kept 6 bases outside the gene matches. Germline V gene data show CDR1 as SGHVS and CDR2 as FNYEAQ. The CDR3 is CASTTGLAGGSEQFF. For the CDR3, the DNA is TGTGCCAGCACGACGGGACTAGCGGGAGGGTCTGAGCAGTTCTTC.

The genes are TRBV9 and TRBJ2-2; unclear D gene. V was cut by 1 base and J by 7 bases, with 5 bases left in between. This CDR3 spans 12 amino acids. Germline CDR1 is SGDLS and CDR2 is YYNGEE. CDR3 sequence reads: CASSVWDGELFF. In DNA form, the CDR3 reads TGTGCCAGCAGCGTATGGGACGGGGAGCTGTTTTTT.

The rearrangement links TRBV25-1 to TRBJ2-1; the D is unclear. Germline assignment: CDR1 MGHDK and CDR2 SYGVNS. The CDR3 consists of 12 residues. Trimming pared 4 bases from V and 5 bases from J, leaving 6 bases between. CDR3 in amino acids: CASSVPNNEQFF. The CDR3 coding sequence is TGTGCCAGCAGTGTTCCGAACAATGAGCAGTTCTTC.

In its sample, this clonotype was seen many times. The V and J genes are TRBV4-2 and TRBJ2-1, with D maybe TRBD1 (6 bases). The V gene's germline CDR1 is LGHNA and CDR2 YNFKEQ. Between the trimmed V and J ends, which lost 2 bases and 2 bases, there was a span of 10 bases. CDR3 length: 15 residues. The chain's CDR3 is CASSQTGSTYNEQFF. CDR3 DNA sequence: TGTGCCAGCAGCCAAACAGGGAGCACCTACAATGAGCAGTTCTTC.

This sequence joins TRBV7-3 and TRBJ2-3; 7 bases are a match to TRBD1. Germline V gene sequence: CDR1 SGHTA, CDR2 FQGTGA. The CDR3 contains 14 residues. With V trimmed by 5 bases and J by 3 bases, 5 bases remained unmatched. The CDR3 nucleotides read TGTGCCAGCAGCATCCGACAGGGTACAGATACGCAGTATTTT. It specifies CASSIRQGTDTQYF.

This clonotype was seen ten or more times. The chain links TRBV7-9 to TRBJ1-1, with a possible D match to TRBD1 (5 bases). Trimming took off 5 bases at V and 4 bases at J, with 14 bases between the two ends. Germline V gives CDR1 SEHNR, CDR2 FQNEAQ (reference sequence). CDR3 length equals 14 residues. Here the CDR3 reads CASSLDTSSTEAFF. CDR3 DNA: TGTGCCAGCAGCCTGGACACGAGTAGCACTGAAGCTTTCTTT.

This clonotype occurred a few times. V and J are TRBV2 and TRBJ2-7, with no clear D. Germline V CDR1 and CDR2: SNHLY, FYNNEI. The CDR3 contains 14 residues. Between the trimmed V and J ends, which lost 5 bases and 0 bases, there was a span of 11 bases. The CDR3: CASSFPYPSYEQYF. The CDR3 bases are TGTGCCAGCAGTTTTCCCTACCCCTCCTACGAGCAGTACTTC.

The rearrangement joins TRBV5-5 to TRBJ2-7; D call uncertain. The germline V and J ends were trimmed by 2 bases and 6 bases, with 15 bases remaining between them. Germline assignment: CDR1 SGHKS and CDR2 YYEKEE (reference sequence). The CDR3 is 14 amino acids. CDR3 in amino acids: CASSFGRDVPEQYF. CDR3 nucleotide sequence: TGTGCCAGCAGCTTCGGAAGGGATGTCCCCGAGCAGTACTTC.

The CDR3 nucleotides read TGTGCCAGCAGTGAAGGGACAGGGGGAGCGAATACTGAAGCTTTCTTT. Protein: CASSEGTGGANTEAFF. This chain connects TRBV2 to TRBJ1-1, with 10 bases identical to TRBD1. The CDR3 extends over 16 amino acids. Germline lookup yields CDR1 SNHLY and CDR2 FYNNEI. V was pared by 1 base and J by 5 bases, with 7 bases of the junction left unmatched.

The chain uses TRBV5-1 and TRBJ2-6, with 7 bases that match TRBD1. After removal of 7 bases from V and 6 bases from J, the junction contained 7 bases not matched to a gene. The CDR3 totals 14 residues. The V gene's germline CDR1 is SGHRS and CDR2 YFSETQ. CDR3: CASRSGTVANVLTF. The CDR3 DNA reads TGCGCCAGCCGATCCGGGACAGTGGCCAACGTCCTGACTTTC.

The J gene is TRBJ2-2, the V gene TRBV7-8; 16 bases are shared with TRBD2. Germline values: CDR1 SGHVS, CDR2 FQNEAQ. V was pared by 5 bases and J by 6 bases, with 9 bases of the junction left unmatched. CDR3 length equals 18 residues. The DNA for the CDR3 is TGTGCCAGCAGCAAAGGGACTAGCGGGGGGGCTAGGGCCGGGGAGCTGTTTTTT. As protein: CASSKGTSGGARAGELFF.

The rearrangement links TRBV10-3 to TRBJ1-6; D is undetermined. Trimming removed 4 bases from V and 6 bases from J, with 7 bases in between. The CDR3 loop spans 13 amino acids. Germline V gene lookup returns CDR1 ENHRY and CDR2 SYGVKD. The CDR3 is CAISVSTNSPLHF. The CDR3, as DNA: TGTGCCATCAGTGTTTCAACTAATTCACCCCTCCACTTT.